The T cell receptor beta chain described here comes from a study of blood T cells in healthy people across ages. Study-wide results and limits: Estimated diversity, derived from one million T cells, was regarded as an underestimate.

As for this clonotype: Its antigen is unidentified.

CDR3 length equals 19 residues. Losses at the gene ends were 2 bases for V and 0 bases for J; bases not matched to a gene: 10. Germline loops: CDR1 SQVTM, CDR2 ANQGSEA. A second PCR, run for about 7 to 11 cycles, used a sample-barcoded 5' primer plus a J-beta primer mix. TCRdb analysed the 5' RACE reads with MiXCR anew, one entry per CDR3 protein. The repertoire holds about 800,000 distinct CDR3 sequences, with approximately 25% as singletons. The data also belong to a second study, concerning T cells of mothers and their children.

V is TRBV29-1 and J is TRBJ2-1; 13 bases are shared with TRBD2. Sequencing was performed on blood. The origin of this receptor is a boy aged 5-17 years in good health. The CDR3 coding sequence is TGCAGCGTTGAACTGGGACTAGCGGGGAGAGTCAGCTCCTACAATGAGCAGTTCTTC. It codes for CSVELGLAGRVSSYNEQFF.